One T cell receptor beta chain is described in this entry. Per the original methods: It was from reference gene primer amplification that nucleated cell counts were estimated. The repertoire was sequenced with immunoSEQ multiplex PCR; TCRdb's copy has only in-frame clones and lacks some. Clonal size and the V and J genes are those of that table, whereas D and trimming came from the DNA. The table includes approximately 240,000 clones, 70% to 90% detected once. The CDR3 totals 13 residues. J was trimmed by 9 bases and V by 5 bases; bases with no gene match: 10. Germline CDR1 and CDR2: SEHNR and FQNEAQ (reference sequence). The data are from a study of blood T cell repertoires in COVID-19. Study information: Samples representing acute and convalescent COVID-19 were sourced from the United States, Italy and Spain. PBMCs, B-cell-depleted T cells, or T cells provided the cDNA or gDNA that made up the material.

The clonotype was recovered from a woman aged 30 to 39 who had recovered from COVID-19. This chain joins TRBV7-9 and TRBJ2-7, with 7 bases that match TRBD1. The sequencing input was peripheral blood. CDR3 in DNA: TGTGCCAGCAGCGATCAGGGGGAACAGGGGCAGTACTTC. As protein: CASSDQGEQGQYF.